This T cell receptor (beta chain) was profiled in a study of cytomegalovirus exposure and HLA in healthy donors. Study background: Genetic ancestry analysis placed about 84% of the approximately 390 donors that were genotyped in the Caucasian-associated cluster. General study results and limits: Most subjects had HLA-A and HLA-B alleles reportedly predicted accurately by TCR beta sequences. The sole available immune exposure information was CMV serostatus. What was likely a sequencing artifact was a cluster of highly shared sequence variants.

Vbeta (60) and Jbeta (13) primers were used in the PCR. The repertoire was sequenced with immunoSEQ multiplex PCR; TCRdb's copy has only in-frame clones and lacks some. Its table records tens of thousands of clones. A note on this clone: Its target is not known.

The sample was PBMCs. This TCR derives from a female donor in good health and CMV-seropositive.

In DNA, the CDR3 is TGTGCCAGCAGCTTAGAGACAGGCCGGGCTTTCTTT. It codes for CASSLETGRAFF. The chain carries TRBV11-2 and TRBJ1-1; tentatively, D is TRBD1 (6 bases). The CDR3 covers 12 residues. Germline values: CDR1 SGHAT, CDR2 FQNNGV. Trimming left V 0 bases short and J 11 bases short, with 10 bases between.